This TCR beta chain came from a study of blood T cell repertoires in COVID-19. Study context: COVID-19 samples, acute and convalescent, were from the United States, Italy and Spain.

The V gene's germline CDR1 is MNHEY and CDR2 SMNVEV (reference sequence). With 5 bases removed from V and 0 bases from J, the gap between germline ends came to 10 bases. The CDR3 is 15 residues long. This clone was counted a single time. Participant ages covered roughly 18 to 89 years across 24 US areas. Study processing details: Estimates of nucleated cell counts were drawn from the amplification of reference gene primers. The assay was immunoSEQ multiplex PCR, and TCRdb's table has in-frame clones only and misses some. That table gives V, J and clone size, and the DNA gave D and trimming. This table holds around 200,000 clones, over 80% found once.

The V call is TRBV27, the J call TRBJ2-2; no definite D call. The sequence derives from a man aged 18 to 29 with acute COVID-19. Sequenced material: PBMCs or T cells enriched from blood (not recorded which). CDR3 region: CASSPSDTNTGELFF. CDR3 nucleotides: TGTGCCAGCAGTCCTTCCGACACGAACACCGGGGAGCTGTTTTTT.